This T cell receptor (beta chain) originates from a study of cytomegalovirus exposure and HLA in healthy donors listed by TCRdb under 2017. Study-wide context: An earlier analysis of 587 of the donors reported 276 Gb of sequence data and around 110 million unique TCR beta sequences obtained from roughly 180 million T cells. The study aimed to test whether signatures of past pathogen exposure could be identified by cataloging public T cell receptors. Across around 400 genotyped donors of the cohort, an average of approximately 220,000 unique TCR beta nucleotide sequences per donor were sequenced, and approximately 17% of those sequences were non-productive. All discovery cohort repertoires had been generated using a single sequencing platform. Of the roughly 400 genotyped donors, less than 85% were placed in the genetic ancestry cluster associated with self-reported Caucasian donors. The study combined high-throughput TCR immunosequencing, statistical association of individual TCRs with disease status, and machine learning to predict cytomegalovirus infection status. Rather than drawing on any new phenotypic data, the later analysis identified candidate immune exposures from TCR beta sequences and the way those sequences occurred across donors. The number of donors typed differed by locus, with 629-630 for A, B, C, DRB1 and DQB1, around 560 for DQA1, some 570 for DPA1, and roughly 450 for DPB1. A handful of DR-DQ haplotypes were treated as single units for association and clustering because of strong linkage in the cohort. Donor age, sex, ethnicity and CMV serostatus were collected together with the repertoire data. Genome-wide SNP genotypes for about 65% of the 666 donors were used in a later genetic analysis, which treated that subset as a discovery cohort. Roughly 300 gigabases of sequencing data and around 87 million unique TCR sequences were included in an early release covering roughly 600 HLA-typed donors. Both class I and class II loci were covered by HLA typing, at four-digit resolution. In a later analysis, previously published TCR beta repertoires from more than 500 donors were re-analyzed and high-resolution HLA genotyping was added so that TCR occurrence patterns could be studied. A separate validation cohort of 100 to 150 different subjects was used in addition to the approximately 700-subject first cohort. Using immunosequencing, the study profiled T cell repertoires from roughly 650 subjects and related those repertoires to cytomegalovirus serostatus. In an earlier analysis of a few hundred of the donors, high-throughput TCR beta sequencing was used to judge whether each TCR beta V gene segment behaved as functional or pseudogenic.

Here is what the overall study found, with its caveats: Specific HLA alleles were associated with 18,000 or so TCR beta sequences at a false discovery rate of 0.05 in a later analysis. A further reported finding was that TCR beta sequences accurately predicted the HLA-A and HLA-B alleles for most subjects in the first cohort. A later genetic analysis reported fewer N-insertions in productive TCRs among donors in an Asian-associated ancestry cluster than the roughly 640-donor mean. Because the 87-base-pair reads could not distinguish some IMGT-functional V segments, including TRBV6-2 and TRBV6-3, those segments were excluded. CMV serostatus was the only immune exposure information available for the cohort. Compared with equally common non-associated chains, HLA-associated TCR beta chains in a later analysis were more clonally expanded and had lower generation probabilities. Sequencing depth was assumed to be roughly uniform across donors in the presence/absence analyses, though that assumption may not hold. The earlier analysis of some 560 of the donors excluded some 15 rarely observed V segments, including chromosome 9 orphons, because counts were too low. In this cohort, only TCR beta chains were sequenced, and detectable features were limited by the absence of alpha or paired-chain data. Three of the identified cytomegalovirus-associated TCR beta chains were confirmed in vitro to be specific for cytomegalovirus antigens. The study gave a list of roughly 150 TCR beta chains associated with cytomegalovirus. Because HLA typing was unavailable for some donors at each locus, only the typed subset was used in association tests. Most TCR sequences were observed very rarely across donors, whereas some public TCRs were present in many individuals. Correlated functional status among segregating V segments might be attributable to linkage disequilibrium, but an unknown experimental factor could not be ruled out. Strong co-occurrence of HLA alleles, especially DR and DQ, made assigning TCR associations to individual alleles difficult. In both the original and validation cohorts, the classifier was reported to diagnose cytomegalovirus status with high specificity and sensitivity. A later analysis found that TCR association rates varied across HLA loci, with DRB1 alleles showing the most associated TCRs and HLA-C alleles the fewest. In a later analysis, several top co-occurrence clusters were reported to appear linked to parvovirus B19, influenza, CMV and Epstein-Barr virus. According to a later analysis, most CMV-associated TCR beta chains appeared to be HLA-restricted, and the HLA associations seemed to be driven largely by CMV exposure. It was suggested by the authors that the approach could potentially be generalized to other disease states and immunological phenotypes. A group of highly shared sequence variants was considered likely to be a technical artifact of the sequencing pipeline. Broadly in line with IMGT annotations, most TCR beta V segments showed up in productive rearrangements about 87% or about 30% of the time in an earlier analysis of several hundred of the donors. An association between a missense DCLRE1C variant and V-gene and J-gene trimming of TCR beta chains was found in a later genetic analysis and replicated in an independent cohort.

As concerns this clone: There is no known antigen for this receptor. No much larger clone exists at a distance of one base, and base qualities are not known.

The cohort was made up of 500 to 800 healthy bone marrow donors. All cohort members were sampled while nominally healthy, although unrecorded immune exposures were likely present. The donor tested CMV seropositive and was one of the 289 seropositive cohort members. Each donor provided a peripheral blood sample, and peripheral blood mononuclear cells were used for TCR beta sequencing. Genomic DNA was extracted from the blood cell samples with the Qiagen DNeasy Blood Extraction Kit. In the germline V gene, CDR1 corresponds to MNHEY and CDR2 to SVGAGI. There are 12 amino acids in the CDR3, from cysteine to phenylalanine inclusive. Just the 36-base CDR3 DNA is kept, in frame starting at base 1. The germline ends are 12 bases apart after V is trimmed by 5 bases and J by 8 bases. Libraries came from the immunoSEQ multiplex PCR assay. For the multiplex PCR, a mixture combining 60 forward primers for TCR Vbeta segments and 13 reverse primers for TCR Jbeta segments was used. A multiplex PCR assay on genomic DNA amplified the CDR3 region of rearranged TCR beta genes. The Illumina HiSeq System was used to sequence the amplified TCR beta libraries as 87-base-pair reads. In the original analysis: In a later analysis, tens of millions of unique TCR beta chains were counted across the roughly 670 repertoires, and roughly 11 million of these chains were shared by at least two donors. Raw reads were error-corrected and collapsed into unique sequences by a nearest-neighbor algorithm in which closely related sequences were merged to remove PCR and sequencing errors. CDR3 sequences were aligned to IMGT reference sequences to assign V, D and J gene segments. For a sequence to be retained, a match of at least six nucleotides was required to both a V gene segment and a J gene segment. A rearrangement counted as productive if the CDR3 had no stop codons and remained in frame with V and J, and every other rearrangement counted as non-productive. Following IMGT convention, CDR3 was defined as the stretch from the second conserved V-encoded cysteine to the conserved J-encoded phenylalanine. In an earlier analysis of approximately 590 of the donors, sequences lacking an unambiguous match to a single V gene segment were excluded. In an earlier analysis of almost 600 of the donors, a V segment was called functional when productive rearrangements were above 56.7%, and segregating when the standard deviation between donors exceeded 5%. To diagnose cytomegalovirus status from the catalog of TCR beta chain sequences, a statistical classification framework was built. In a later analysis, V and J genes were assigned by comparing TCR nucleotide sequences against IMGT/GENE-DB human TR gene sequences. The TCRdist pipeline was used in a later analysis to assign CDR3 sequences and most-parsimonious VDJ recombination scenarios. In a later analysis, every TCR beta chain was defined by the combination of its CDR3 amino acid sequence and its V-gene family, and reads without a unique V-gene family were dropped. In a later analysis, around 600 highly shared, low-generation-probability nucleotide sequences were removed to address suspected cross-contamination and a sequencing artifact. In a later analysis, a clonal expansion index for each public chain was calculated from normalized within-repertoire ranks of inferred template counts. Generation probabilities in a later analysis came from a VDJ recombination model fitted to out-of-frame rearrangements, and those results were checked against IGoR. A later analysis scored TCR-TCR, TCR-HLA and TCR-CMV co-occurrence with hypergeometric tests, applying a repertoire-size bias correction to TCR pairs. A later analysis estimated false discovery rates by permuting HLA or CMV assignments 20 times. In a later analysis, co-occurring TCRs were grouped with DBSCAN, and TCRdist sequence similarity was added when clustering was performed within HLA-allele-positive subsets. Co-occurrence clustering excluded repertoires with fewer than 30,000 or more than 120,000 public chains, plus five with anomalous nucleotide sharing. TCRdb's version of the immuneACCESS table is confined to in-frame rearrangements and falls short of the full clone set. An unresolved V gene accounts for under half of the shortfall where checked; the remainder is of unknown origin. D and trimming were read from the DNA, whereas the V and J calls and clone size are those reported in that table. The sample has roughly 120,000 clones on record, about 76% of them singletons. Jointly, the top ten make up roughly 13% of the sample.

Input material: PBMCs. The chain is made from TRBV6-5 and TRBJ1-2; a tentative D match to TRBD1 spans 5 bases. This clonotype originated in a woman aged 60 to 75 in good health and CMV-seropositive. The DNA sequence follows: TGTGCCAGCAGTGATCAGGGCTGGGGCTACACCTTC. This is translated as CASSDQGWGYTF.